This TCR beta chain was recorded in a study of blood T cell repertoires in COVID-19. Authors' methods: Amplifying reference gene primers gave estimates of nucleated cell counts. TCRdb's table, derived via immunoSEQ multiplex PCR, lists solely in-frame clones and lacks some. V, J and clone size were drawn from that table, and D and trimming were deduced from the DNA. The sample includes about 170,000 clones, roughly nine tenths of them seen just once. Donors were grouped by their self-reported clinical history. Donors in Cohort 3 counted as recovered after two negative PCRs, clearance, or symptom resolution. The CDR3 contains 17 residues. The V gene's germline CDR1 is SGHRS and CDR2 YFSETQ. The junction had 3 bases not matched to a gene; V was cut back by 0 bases and J by 1 base.

The source material was PBMCs or T cells enriched from blood (not recorded which). The source is a woman between 50 and 59 years old who had recovered from COVID-19. The chain links TRBV5-1 to TRBJ2-7; TRBD2 aligns across 14 bases. The CDR3 loop is CASSLVGLAGGSYEQYF. The DNA for the CDR3 is TGCGCCAGCAGCTTGGTAGGACTAGCGGGGGGATCCTACGAGCAGTACTTC.